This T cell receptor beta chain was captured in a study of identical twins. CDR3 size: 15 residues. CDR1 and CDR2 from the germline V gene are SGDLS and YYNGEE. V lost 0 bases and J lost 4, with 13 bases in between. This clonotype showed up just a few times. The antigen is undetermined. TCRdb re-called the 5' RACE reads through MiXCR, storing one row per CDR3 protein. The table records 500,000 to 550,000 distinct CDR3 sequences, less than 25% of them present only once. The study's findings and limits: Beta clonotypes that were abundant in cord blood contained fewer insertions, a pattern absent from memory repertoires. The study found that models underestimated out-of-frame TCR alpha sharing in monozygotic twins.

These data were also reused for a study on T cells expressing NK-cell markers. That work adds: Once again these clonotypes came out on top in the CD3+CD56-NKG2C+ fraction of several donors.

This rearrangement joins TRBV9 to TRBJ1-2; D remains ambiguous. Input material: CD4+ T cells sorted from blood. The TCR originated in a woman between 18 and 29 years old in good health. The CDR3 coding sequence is TGTGCCAGCAGCGTAGCTTATAATACGGGCTATGGCTACACCTTC. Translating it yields CASSVAYNTGYGYTF.